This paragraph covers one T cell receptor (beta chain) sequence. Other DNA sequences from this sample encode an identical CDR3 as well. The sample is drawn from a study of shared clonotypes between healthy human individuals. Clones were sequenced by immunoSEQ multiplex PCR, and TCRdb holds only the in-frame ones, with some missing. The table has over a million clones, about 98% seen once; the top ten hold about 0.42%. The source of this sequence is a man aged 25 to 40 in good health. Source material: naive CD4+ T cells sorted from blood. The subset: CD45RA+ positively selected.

The DNA of the CDR3 is TGTGCCAGCAGCACCGGACTATCCTACGAGCAGTACTTC. Encoded protein: CASSTGLSYEQYF. The chain couples TRBV5-4 to TRBJ2-7, with D perhaps TRBD2 (6 bases). Germline V gene sequence: CDR1 SGHNT, CDR2 YYREEE (reference sequence). The CDR3 is 13 residues long. Trimming shortened V by 4 bases and J by 1 base, and 9 bases separated the two germline ends.